This is a list of T cell receptor beta chains from one sample in a study of CD8+ T cells in alopecia areata. Repertoires were generated with immunoSEQ multiplex PCR, while TCRdb's copy carries only in-frame clones and drops some. The sample has around 110,000 clones, around three fifths seen once. The input for sequencing was CD8+ T cells sorted from blood, taken at week 24, from a patient treated with tofacitinib. Source of these receptors: a human donor with alopecia areata. Both conserved end residues are part of each CDR3. The order of the fields is V gene, CDR3 protein.

V: TRBV30
CDR3: CAWSVGRENGYTF

V: TRBV15
CDR3: CATSSLGTGISGANVLTF

V: TRBV6-5
CDR3: CASTQQGPGELFF

V: TRBV19
CDR3: CASSIGTGGEQYF

V: TRBV30
CDR3: CAWTTNGDAYEQYF

V: TRBV5-6
CDR3: CASSWGREQYF

V: TRBV6-4
CDR3: CASSDSTSGGAEQFF

V: TRBV7-9
CDR3: CASSLELGRSTLHF

V: TRBV7-2
CDR3: CASSRDFSVGGELFF

V: TRBV19
CDR3: CASSIDGEFFTQYF

V: TRBV29-1
CDR3: CSAEGSGDGYTF

V: TRBV29-1
CDR3: CSVQRGRDTEAFF

V: TRBV7-9
CDR3: CASSSGQQGYTF

V: TRBV10-2
CDR3: CASSGAGGLDEQFF

V: TRBV11-2
CDR3: CASSLGPSNEQFF

V: TRBV6-1
CDR3: CASGETGFNNQPQHF

V: TRBV6-1
CDR3: CASSDASGGSYNEQFF

V: TRBV7-9
CDR3: CASSLEGRVSYNEQFF

V: TRBV27
CDR3: CASSASTGERNYGYTF

V: TRBV5-6
CDR3: CASSFQREVYNEQFF